Shown below are 28 T cell receptor beta chains from a single sample sequenced in a study of control samples from healthy donors and cancer patients. The assay was immunoSEQ multiplex PCR, and TCRdb's table has in-frame clones only and misses some. The sample comprises over 85,000 clones, roughly 90% of which are singletons, and 3.5% to 4.5% rests with the top ten. The material sequenced was PBMCs. The source of these receptors is a woman in her sixties or seventies with lung cancer.

The genes are TRBV27 and TRBJ2-2, with D perhaps matching TRBD1 or TRBD2 (5 bases each). The length of the CDR3 is 17 residues. Germline CDR1 is MNHEY and CDR2 is SMNVEV (reference sequence). V was cut by 0 bases and J by 2 bases, with 13 bases left in between. DNA of the CDR3: TGTGCCAGCAGTTTATCTGGGACCTTCGCTAACACCGGGGAGCTGTTTTTT. It specifies CASSLSGTFANTGELFF.

The V gene is TRBV2, the J gene TRBJ1-2; D gene ambiguous. Trimming cost V 5 bases and J 8 bases, with 12 bases left between them. The CDR3 runs to 12 residues. Germline V lookup: CDR1 SNHLY, CDR2 FYNNEI. CDR3 residues: CASSPEGFGYTF. As DNA, the CDR3 is TGTGCCAGCAGTCCCGAGGGTTTCGGCTACACCTTC.

The V call is TRBV18, the J call TRBJ1-3; TRBD1 matches 8 bases. Trimming cost V 4 bases and J 0 bases; bases outside gene matches: 11. The CDR3 runs to 18 residues. In germline, CDR1 is KGHSH, CDR2 LQKENI. The CDR3 reads CASSQEQGGIGSGNTIYF. The CDR3 DNA is TGTGCCAGCTCACAAGAACAGGGGGGCATCGGCTCTGGAAACACCATATATTTT.

Concerning this clone itself: A read error may produce the germline difference seen at one junction end. CDR3 protein: CASGQWSGSGNEQFF. CDR3 coding DNA: TGTGCCAGCGGCCAATGGAGCGGGAGTGGCAATGAGCAGTTCTTC. J is TRBJ2-1 and V is TRBV3-1 (or the pseudogene TRBV3-2); 8 positions match TRBD2. Looked up from germline, CDR1 is LGHDT and CDR2 is YNNKEL (reference sequence). The CDR3 is 15 amino acids.

The chain couples TRBV28 to TRBJ1-1; TRBD1 agrees at 7 bases. The V gene end was trimmed by 4 bases and the J gene end by 7 bases; junction bases not matched to a gene: 3. CDR3 length: 12 amino acids. Germline CDR1 MDHEN, CDR2 SYDVKM. The DNA for the CDR3 is TGTGCCAGCAGTTCGGGACAGTTTGAAGCTTTCTTT. Its protein is CASSSGQFEAFF.

This clone was picked up a small number of times. The J gene is TRBJ1-6, the V gene TRBV3-1 (or the pseudogene TRBV3-2), with TRBD1 as a possible D gene (6 bases). Trimming took off 7 bases at V and 6 bases at J, with 16 bases between the two ends. CDR3 length equals 15 residues. Germline V gives CDR1 LGHDT, CDR2 YNNKEL (reference sequence). The CDR3 sequence is CASTKGDALNSPLHF. The CDR3 DNA follows: TGTGCCAGCACCAAGGGGGATGCCCTTAATTCACCCCTCCACTTT.

The chain combines TRBV2 with TRBJ1-3; no definite D call. V was cut by 4 bases and J by 2 bases, with 9 bases left in between. This CDR3 comprises 14 residues. Per germline, CDR1 SNHLY and CDR2 FYNNEI. Written as DNA, the CDR3 is TGTGCCAGCAGTGGAGGGCATACTGGAAACACCATATATTTT. It encodes CASSGGHTGNTIYF.

This chain connects TRBV7-8 to TRBJ1-1; TRBD1 might be the D (5 bases). V lost 5 bases to trimming and J lost 0 bases, with 13 bases between them. The germline gives CDR1 SGHVS, CDR2 FQNEAQ. CDR3 size: 15 residues. CDR3: CASSPKAGMNTEAFF. The DNA of the CDR3 is TGTGCCAGCAGCCCTAAGGCAGGGATGAACACTGAAGCTTTCTTT.

This CDR3 reads CAWTRTANTEAFF. CDR3 DNA: TGTGCCTGGACGCGGACAGCGAACACTGAAGCTTTCTTT. The chain carries TRBV30 and TRBJ1-1, with D possibly TRBD1 on 6 matching bases. The CDR3 sequence is 13 residues long. V was trimmed by 4 bases and J by 1 base, leaving 10 bases between them. Germline CDR1 is GTSNPN and CDR2 is SVGIG (reference sequence).

The rearrangement joins TRBV6-5 to TRBJ1-5, with TRBD1 matching 8 bases. In germline, CDR1 is MNHEY, CDR2 SVGAGI. This CDR3 comprises 14 residues. V gave up 5 bases and J gave up 4 bases; unmatched junction bases: 4. CDR3 protein: CASSRTGNNQPQHF. The CDR3 bases are TGTGCCAGCAGTAGGACAGGGAATAATCAGCCCCAGCATTTT.

The rearrangement links TRBV3-1 (or the pseudogene TRBV3-2) to TRBJ1-6, with 8 positions matching TRBD1. Germline CDR1 LGHDT, CDR2 YNNKEL (reference sequence). The length of the CDR3 is 14 residues. Germline trimming cut 1 base from V and 8 bases from J; bases unmatched to any gene: 1. The CDR3 spells CASSQGRGHSPLHF. CDR3 coding DNA: TGTGCCAGCAGCCAAGGCAGGGGGCATTCACCCCTCCACTTT.

This chain joins TRBV13 and TRBJ2-7; D is undetermined. The CDR3 length is 11 residues. Trimming left V 4 bases short and J 3 bases short, with 4 bases between. Germline V lookup: CDR1 PRHDT, CDR2 FYEKMQ (reference sequence). CDR3 nucleotides: TGTGCCAGCAGCTCAGTCTACGAGCAGTACTTC. Its protein is CASSSVYEQYF.

V usage is TRBV27 and J usage is TRBJ1-5; possibly TRBD1 for D (6 bases). V was pared by 6 bases and J by 7 bases, with 16 bases between. CDR3 length: 14 residues. The germline gives CDR1 MNHEY, CDR2 SMNVEV (reference sequence). CDR3 residues: CASSQRGLLQPQHF. DNA for the CDR3: TGTGCCAGCAGCCAGCGGGGGCTGTTACAGCCCCAGCATTTT.

The rearrangement joins TRBV7-3 to TRBJ2-3; D is unresolved. This CDR3 spans 13 amino acids. The germline CDR1 and CDR2 sequences are SGHTA and FQGTGA. Trimming took 2 bases from V and 0 from J, leaving 3 bases between them. The CDR3 nucleotides are TGTGCCAGCAGCTTAGCCAGCACAGATACGCAGTATTTT. This translates into CASSLASTDTQYF.

The chain combines TRBV19 with TRBJ1-5; tentatively, D is TRBD1 (6 bases). The CDR3 contains 13 residues. Trimming shortened V by 4 bases and J by 4 bases, and 8 bases separated the two germline ends. In germline, CDR1 is LNHDA, CDR2 SQIVND (reference sequence). DNA of the CDR3: TGTGCCAGTAGTAAGGGACATAATCAGCCCCAGCATTTT. It codes for CASSKGHNQPQHF. The variable domain in full, completed from reference TRBV19 and TRBJ1-5, reads DGGITQSPKYLFRKEGQNVTLSCEQNLNHDAMYWYRQDPGQGLRLIYYSQIVNDFQKGDIAEGYSVSREKKESFPLTVTSAQKNPTAFYLCASSKGHNQPQHFGDGTRLSIL.

The chain is built from TRBV2 and TRBJ2-5, with D perhaps TRBD1 (6 bases). The CDR3 loop spans 13 amino acids. Trimming shortened V by 7 bases and J by 1 base, and 10 bases separated the two germline ends. In germline, CDR1 is SNHLY, CDR2 FYNNEI. CDR3 nucleotides: TGTGCCAGCAATCAACAGGGCCAAGAGACCCAGTACTTC. It yields the protein CASNQQGQETQYF.

The chain couples TRBV10-2 to TRBJ1-1, with D unresolved. The V gene lost 3 bases and the J gene lost 11 bases, with 10 bases spanning the gap. CDR1 is WSHSY and CDR2 is SAAADI in the germline V gene. This CDR3 has 11 residues. CDR3 in DNA: TGCGCCAGCAGTGACGGGGAGGCGGCTTTCTTT. It encodes CASSDGEAAFF.

The chain employs TRBV30 and TRBJ1-5; 7 bases line up with TRBD1. The CDR3 runs 15 residues. Germline loops: CDR1 GTSNPN, CDR2 SVGIG (reference sequence). V lost 2 bases, J lost 2 bases, and 6 bases stayed unmatched. The CDR3 DNA follows: TGTGCCTGGAGTAGGAGCACAGGGGGCAATCAGCCCCAGCATTTT. This translates into CAWSRSTGGNQPQHF.

This rearrangement joins TRBV6-5 to TRBJ1-6, with 8 bases that match TRBD1. Germline V gives CDR1 MNHEY, CDR2 SVGAGI. This CDR3 has 14 amino acids. With 7 bases clipped from V and 7 bases from J, the junction kept 6 bases outside the gene matches. In nucleotides, the CDR3 is TGTGCCAGCAAGGGGACAGGCTTAAATTCACCCCTCCACTTT. It encodes CASKGTGLNSPLHF.

V usage is TRBV19 and J usage is TRBJ1-4, with 12 bases matching TRBD1. Unmatched junction bases numbered 8, after V lost 5 bases and J lost 7 bases. This CDR3 has 16 residues. Germline CDR1 is LNHDA and CDR2 is SQIVND (reference sequence). CDR3 sequence: CASSSPGQGALEKLFF. The CDR3 nucleotides read TGTGCCAGTAGTTCTCCGGGACAGGGGGCTCTTGAAAAACTGTTTTTT.

The chain combines TRBV6-5 with TRBJ1-2, with 8 bases identical to TRBD1. V was pared by 6 bases and J by 7 bases, with 10 bases of the junction left unmatched. Per germline, CDR1 MNHEY and CDR2 SVGAGI. The CDR3 has 14 residues. The CDR3 DNA reads as TGTGCCAGCAGGACAGGGGCTCTCGCTCTTGGCTACACCTTC. It translates to CASRTGALALGYTF.

This chain uses TRBV12-3 or TRBV12-4 with TRBJ1-2; D unclear. The CDR3 is 13 amino acids. V lost 6 bases and J lost 2, with 10 bases in between. The CDR3 DNA reads as TGTGCCAGCAGCGTCGACACGAACTATGGCTACACCTTC. Translation: CASSVDTNYGYTF.

V usage is TRBV24-1 and J usage is TRBJ2-1; 14 bases match TRBD2. The CDR3 covers 16 residues. The germline V gene encodes CDR1 KGHDR and CDR2 SFDVKD. V lost 3 bases and J lost 8; bases outside the gene matches: 5. CDR3 bases: TGTGCCACCAGTGATGGGACTAGCGGGAGTATCTATGAGCAGTTCTTC. It specifies CATSDGTSGSIYEQFF.

The chain couples TRBV4-3 to TRBJ1-2; tentatively, D is TRBD1 (5 bases). The V gene's germline CDR1 is LGHNA and CDR2 YSLEER. V lost 1 base, J lost 2 bases, and 11 bases lay in between. This CDR3 contains 15 residues. CDR3 coding DNA: TGCGCCAGCAGCCAAGGGCCGACAGTGAACTATGGCTACACCTTC. Translated, it gives CASSQGPTVNYGYTF.

CDR3 sequence (DNA): TGCAGCGTTGAGATGGCTTTGGGGGCCCAGTACTTC. Translation gives CSVEMALGAQYF. This sequence joins TRBV29-1 and TRBJ2-5; D assignment may be TRBD1 or TRBD2 (5 bases each). The CDR3 contains 12 residues. Trimming removed 3 bases at V and 9 bases at J, with 14 bases between. Per germline, CDR1 SQVTM and CDR2 ANQGSEA.

The chain carries TRBV6-4 and TRBJ2-3; D is perhaps TRBD2 (5 bases). V shed 8 bases and J shed 1 base, with 10 bases lying between them. This CDR3 spans 13 amino acids. Germline V gene lookup returns CDR1 MRHNA and CDR2 SNTAGT. The CDR3 loop reads CASRGLGTDTQYF. The CDR3 nucleotides are TGTGCCAGCCGAGGACTGGGCACAGATACGCAGTATTTT.

This clone has more than one count but fewer than ten. J is TRBJ2-1 and V is TRBV24-1; 9 bases line up with TRBD1. CDR1 and CDR2 from the germline V gene are KGHDR and SFDVKD. Trimming took 3 bases from V and 6 from J; bases not matched to a gene: 8. The CDR3 is 16 residues long. Here the CDR3 reads CATSDPGTGSSNEQFF. Here the CDR3 DNA reads TGTGCCACCAGTGATCCTGGGACAGGGAGCAGCAATGAGCAGTTCTTC.

The rearrangement joins TRBV6-5 to TRBJ1-1; TRBD1 matches 7 bases. CDR1 is MNHEY and CDR2 is SVGAGI in the germline V gene. The V and J ends lost 1 base and 3 bases, in that order; junction bases with no gene match: 2. CDR3 length equals 14 residues. The CDR3: CASSYYGQDTEAFF. The DNA for the CDR3 is TGTGCCAGCAGTTACTACGGACAGGACACTGAAGCTTTCTTT.